This TCR beta chain is from a study of T cells after yellow fever vaccination. Study-level information: SMART-Seq v4 Ultra Low Input handled preparation of low-cell-number fractions.

In this sample, this clonotype turned up a few times. No antigen is known for it. MiXCR, applied by TCRdb to the 5' RACE reads, yields one record per CDR3 protein. Found here are hundreds of thousands of distinct CDR3 sequences, 8.7% of them singletons; the top ten hold about a sixth. General study findings and limits: Compared with primary, the secondary response was weaker and peaked at day 5, not 15. The booster saw the reappearance of most primary-vaccination clones (around 96% CD4, 80% to 90% CD8).

The specimen was PBMCs, collected on the day of the first yellow fever vaccination. The sequence came from a man aged 18 to 30 who received the YFV17D yellow fever vaccine.

The CDR3 loop reads CASSQDRAEQFF. The DNA for the CDR3 is TGTGCCAGCAGCCAAGATAGGGCGGAGCAGTTCTTC. V gene TRBV3-1 combines with J gene TRBJ2-1; D gene unclear. Trimming removed 0 bases at V and 10 bases at J, with 7 bases between. CDR1 and CDR2 (germline): LGHDT, YNNKEL (reference sequence). The CDR3 has 12 residues.